A selection of T cell receptor beta chains follows, all from one sample in a study of T cells in Graves' hyperthyroidism and ophthalmopathy. MiXCR was run by TCRdb on the multiplex PCR reads, yielding one entry per CDR3 protein. The table has 450,000 to 650,000 distinct CDR3 sequences, more than 13% seen once. The source material was blood. The receptors come from a woman aged 18-29 years with Graves' ophthalmopathy. Both conserved end residues are part of each CDR3. A D gene is named only where the DNA matches it firmly. Only part of the rows carry a size: once, few, many, or a class if the clone is expanded.

V gene: TRBV27
D gene: TRBD1
clone size: many
J gene: TRBJ2-6
CDR3 DNA: TGTGCCAGCAGTTTAAATCCAGGGGGCGTCCTCTCTGGGGCCAACGTCCTGACTTTC
CDR3 protein: CASSLNPGGVLSGANVLTF

V gene: TRBV5-1
D gene: -
clone size: many
J gene: TRBJ2-1
CDR3 DNA: TGCGCCAGCAGCTTGGGGCAGATTATCAATGAGCAGTTCTTC
CDR3 protein: CASSLGQIINEQFF

V gene: TRBV3-1
D gene: TRBD1
clone size: many
J gene: TRBJ1-1
CDR3 DNA: TGTGCCAGCAGCCCGCGGACAGGGGACACTGAAGCTTTCTTT
CDR3 protein: CASSPRTGDTEAFF

V gene: TRBV5-1
D gene: TRBD1
clone size: many
J gene: TRBJ1-2
CDR3 DNA: TGCGCCAGCAGCTTGGAAACAGGGGACTATGGCTACACCTTC
CDR3 protein: CASSLETGDYGYTF

V gene: TRBV4-3
D gene: TRBD1
clone size: -
J gene: TRBJ1-2
CDR3 DNA: TGCGCCAGCAGCCAAGTCAGGGGGCCCGGGGGCTACACCTTC
CDR3 protein: CASSQVRGPGGYTF

V gene: TRBV28
D gene: -
clone size: many
J gene: TRBJ1-2
CDR3 DNA: TGTGCCAGCAGTCGACCGGAGGATTCGGAAGGCTACACCTTC
CDR3 protein: CASSRPEDSEGYTF

V gene: TRBV7-7
D gene: -
clone size: -
J gene: TRBJ1-3
CDR3 DNA: TGTGCTAGCAGCCCCGGGACGAACTCTGGAAACACCATATATTTT
CDR3 protein: CASSPGTNSGNTIYF

V gene: TRBV13
D gene: TRBD2
clone size: -
J gene: TRBJ2-5
CDR3 DNA: TGTGCCAGCAGCTTAGGAGGACTAGCGGGAATCTTAAGAGAGACCCAGTACTTC
CDR3 protein: CASSLGGLAGILRETQYF

V gene: TRBV7-3
D gene: TRBD2
clone size: few
J gene: TRBJ2-3
CDR3 DNA: TGTGCCAGCAGTTTAAACGGGGAGGGGGATACGCAGTATTTT
CDR3 protein: CASSLNGEGDTQYF

V gene: TRBV12-3/TRBV12-4
D gene: TRBD2
clone size: many
J gene: TRBJ2-2
CDR3 DNA: TGTGCCAGCAGTTCACCGACTAGCGGGACGTACACCGGGGAGCTGTTTTTT
CDR3 protein: CASSSPTSGTYTGELFF

V gene: TRBV24-1
D gene: TRBD2
clone size: few
J gene: TRBJ2-1
CDR3 DNA: TGTGCCACTTCAGGCTCCGGGACTAGCTGGGCGGTGGGTCTCTACAATGAGCAGTTCTTC
CDR3 protein: CATSGSGTSWAVGLYNEQFF

V gene: TRBV19
D gene: TRBD2
clone size: few
J gene: TRBJ2-5
CDR3 DNA: TGTGCTGTAGCGGGGAGCGGGATTGGGGAGACCCAGTACTTC
CDR3 protein: CAVAGSGIGETQYF

V gene: TRBV6-1
D gene: -
clone size: many
J gene: TRBJ1-1
CDR3 DNA: TGTGCCAGCAGGAGTACAGGGACTGAAGCTTTCTTT
CDR3 protein: CASRSTGTEAFF

V gene: TRBV2
D gene: TRBD2
clone size: many
J gene: TRBJ2-3
CDR3 DNA: TGTGCCAGCAGACCCGGATTTGAACGCGGGAGCTGGAATACGCAGTATTTT
CDR3 protein: CASRPGFERGSWNTQYF

V gene: TRBV7-9
D gene: -
clone size: -
J gene: TRBJ1-4
CDR3 DNA: TGTGCCAGCAGCTCCTTTAGACAGACAACTAATGAAAAACTGTTTTTT
CDR3 protein: CASSSFRQTTNEKLFF

V gene: TRBV3-1
D gene: -
clone size: many
J gene: TRBJ1-1
CDR3 DNA: TGTGCCAGCAGCCAAGATTACGGTGAAGCTTTCTTT
CDR3 protein: CASSQDYGEAFF

V gene: TRBV2
D gene: TRBD2
clone size: once
J gene: TRBJ2-1
CDR3 DNA: TGTGCCAGCAGGCAAACTAGCGGGGCGGACAATGAGCAGTTCTTC
CDR3 protein: CASRQTSGADNEQFF

V gene: TRBV6-4
D gene: -
clone size: -
J gene: TRBJ2-1
CDR3 DNA: TGTGCCAGCAGTGAACAACAGGGAGCAGGGGGGAATGAGCAGTTCTTC
CDR3 protein: CASSEQQGAGGNEQFF

V gene: TRBV6-1
D gene: TRBD1
clone size: many
J gene: TRBJ2-7
CDR3 DNA: TGTGCCAGCAGCCGGGACAGCCTTGGCTACGAGCAGTACTTC
CDR3 protein: CASSRDSLGYEQYF

V gene: TRBV5-6
D gene: -
clone size: -
J gene: TRBJ2-7
CDR3 DNA: TGTGCCAGCAGCTCCCAGAGGGATCCCGAGCAGTACTTC
CDR3 protein: CASSSQRDPEQYF

V gene: TRBV27
D gene: -
clone size: -
J gene: TRBJ1-1
CDR3 DNA: TGTGCCAGCAGCTGGGGACCCCACAGGGACGAGAACACTGAAGCTTTCTTT
CDR3 protein: CASSWGPHRDENTEAFF

V gene: TRBV12-3/TRBV12-4
D gene: -
clone size: many
J gene: TRBJ1-2
CDR3 DNA: TGTGCCAGCAGTCCGGACCGGCGGGACTACACCTTC
CDR3 protein: CASSPDRRDYTF

V gene: TRBV30
D gene: TRBD1
clone size: many
J gene: TRBJ2-5
CDR3 DNA: TGTGCCTGGAGACCCGGACAGGGAGAAGAGACCCAGTACTTC
CDR3 protein: CAWRPGQGEETQYF

V gene: TRBV12-5
D gene: -
clone size: many
J gene: TRBJ2-7
CDR3 DNA: TGTGCTAGTGGTTTGGACATCGTTGGGCAGTACTTC
CDR3 protein: CASGLDIVGQYF

V gene: TRBV24-1
D gene: TRBD1
clone size: many
J gene: TRBJ1-1
CDR3 DNA: TGTGCCACCAGTGATTTGGGATTAGGGGGCAATACTGAAGCTTTCTTT
CDR3 protein: CATSDLGLGGNTEAFF

V gene: TRBV28
D gene: -
clone size: many
J gene: TRBJ1-2
CDR3 DNA: TGTGCCAGCAGCGAGAATAGAGGTTTAAACTATGGCTACACCTTC
CDR3 protein: CASSENRGLNYGYTF

V gene: TRBV7-2
D gene: TRBD1
clone size: many
J gene: TRBJ1-2
CDR3 DNA: TGTGCCAGCAGCTCGCCGGGACAGGGATTCTATGGCTACACCTTC
CDR3 protein: CASSSPGQGFYGYTF

V gene: TRBV29-1
D gene: -
clone size: many
J gene: TRBJ2-2
CDR3 DNA: TGCAGCGTTGAAGGCGACAGGAAGAACACCGGGGAGCTGTTTTTT
CDR3 protein: CSVEGDRKNTGELFF

V gene: TRBV7-2
D gene: -
clone size: many
J gene: TRBJ2-7
CDR3 DNA: TGTGCCAGCAGCCCCCCCGGGGGCAGTACCTACGAGCAGTACTTC
CDR3 protein: CASSPPGGSTYEQYF

V gene: TRBV2
D gene: -
clone size: many
J gene: TRBJ2-6
CDR3 DNA: TGTGCCAGCAAGATGACAGGAGGACATTCTGGGGCCAACGTCCTGACTTTC
CDR3 protein: CASKMTGGHSGANVLTF